This T cell receptor beta chain was observed in a study of CD8+CD57+ T cells in acquired aplastic anemia. Genomic DNA served as template for TCR beta VDJ and CDR3 profiling. MiXCR was run by TCRdb on the reads, yielding one entry per CDR3 protein. The sample has roughly 420,000 distinct CDR3 sequences, 65% to 80% seen once. Ten or more counts support this clonotype. Looked up from germline, CDR1 is MNHNS and CDR2 is SASEGT. Trimming removed 3 bases from V and 11 bases from J; junction bases left unmatched: 14. The CDR3 extends over 15 amino acids. The J gene is TRBJ2-3, the V gene TRBV6-1; 7 bases line up with TRBD2. Source material: sorted CD4+, CD8+, or CD8+CD57+ T cells (not recorded which) from PBMCs. This TCR was recovered from a human donor in good health, serving as a control. The CDR3 DNA follows: TGTGCCAGCAGTGAGTATAGGGAGGGTCTGATGATGCAGTATTTT. Protein sequence: CASSEYREGLMMQYF.